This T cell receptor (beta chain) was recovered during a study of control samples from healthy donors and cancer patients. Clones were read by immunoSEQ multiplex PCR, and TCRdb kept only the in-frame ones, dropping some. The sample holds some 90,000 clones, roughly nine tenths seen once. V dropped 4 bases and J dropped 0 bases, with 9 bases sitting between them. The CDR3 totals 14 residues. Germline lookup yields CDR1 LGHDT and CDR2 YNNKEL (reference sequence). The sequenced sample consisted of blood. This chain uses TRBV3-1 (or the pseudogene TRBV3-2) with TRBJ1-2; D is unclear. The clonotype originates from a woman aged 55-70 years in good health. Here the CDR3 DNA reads TGTGCCAGCAGCCCGTCTGGAGCTAACTATGGCTACACCTTC. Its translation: CASSPSGANYGYTF.